A single sample gave rise to the 16 T cell receptor beta chains below, sequenced in a study of cytomegalovirus exposure and HLA in healthy donors. With 60 Vbeta and 13 Jbeta primers, the PCR was carried out. Generated by immunoSEQ multiplex PCR, the TCRdb table keeps only in-frame clones and is missing some. The table includes 85,000 to 100,000 clones, 60% to 80% detected once. The sequencing input was PBMCs. These receptors came from a man between 50 and 59 years old in good health and CMV-seropositive.

The genes are TRBV13 and TRBJ1-3, with TRBD1 matching over 7 bases. Germline lookup yields CDR1 PRHDT and CDR2 FYEKMQ (reference sequence). The CDR3 is 11 amino acids. V dropped 7 bases and J dropped 11; count of bases not matched to a gene: 5. In nucleotides, the CDR3 is TGTGCCAGCATCTACGACAGGGCCATATATTTT. It is translated as CASIYDRAIYF. The full variable domain, completed using reference TRBV13 and TRBJ1-3, is AAGVIQSPRHLIKEKRETATLKCYPIPRHDTVYWYQQGPGQDPQFLISFYEKMQSDKGSIPDRFSAQQFSDYHSELNMSSLELGDSALYFCASIYDRAIYFGEGSWLTVV.

The CDR3 coding sequence is TGTGCCAGTAGTTTGACAGGGGTGAGCAATCAGCCCCAGCATTTT. Translation gives CASSLTGVSNQPQHF. The chain employs TRBV19 and TRBJ1-5; 8 bases map to TRBD1. This CDR3 has 15 amino acids. The germline CDR1 and CDR2 sequences are LNHDA and SQIVND (reference sequence). Trimming cost V 5 bases and J 1 base; bases outside gene matches: 4.

This clone has more than one count but fewer than ten. Germline is not matched at one junction end, which may reflect a read error. The chain joins TRBV6-1 to TRBJ1-6; D not certain. Germline V gene lookup returns CDR1 MNHNS and CDR2 SASEGT. The length of the CDR3 is 16 residues. CDR3 nucleotide sequence: TGTGCCAGCAGTGATACGACCCGAGGCCTGAATTCACCCCTCAACTTT. Encoded protein: CASSDTTRGLNSPLNF.

The chain joins TRBV9 to TRBJ2-3; 12 nucleotides agree with TRBD2. The CDR3 is made up of 17 amino acids. Germline V CDR1 and CDR2: SGDLS, YYNGEE. V was clipped by 3 bases and J by 1 base; unmatched bases: 6. The CDR3 DNA is TGTGCCAGCAGCGCCGAGAGGACTAGCGGGGGCACAGATACGCAGTATTTT. Translated: CASSAERTSGGTDTQYF.

The chain employs TRBV7-6 and TRBJ2-2; maybe TRBD2 (7 bases). The CDR3 extends over 16 amino acids. The V gene lost 1 base and the J gene lost 3 bases, with 12 bases spanning the gap. Germline CDR1 SGHVS, CDR2 FNYEAQ. For the CDR3, the DNA is TGTGCCAGCAGCTTAGGGGGGGGCACGTACACCGGGGAGCTGTTTTTT. It specifies CASSLGGGTYTGELFF.

The chain uses TRBV5-1 and TRBJ2-2, with D possibly being TRBD2 (6 bases). Looked up from germline, CDR1 is SGHRS and CDR2 is YFSETQ. V dropped 5 bases and J dropped 7 bases, with 9 bases sitting between them. The CDR3 runs to 12 residues. The CDR3 sequence is CASRPEGGELFF. CDR3 in DNA: TGCGCCAGCAGACCGGAGGGCGGGGAGCTGTTTTTT.

This clone was observed a handful of times. The chain employs TRBV25-1 and TRBJ1-2, with unresolved D. Germline CDR1 reads MGHDK; CDR2 reads SYGVNS. The CDR3 sequence is 13 residues long. Trimming took 0 bases from V and 2 from J, leaving 4 bases between them. CDR3 residues: CASSEYYNYGYTF. In DNA, the CDR3 is TGTGCCAGCAGTGAATACTACAACTATGGCTACACCTTC.

CDR3 sequence (DNA): TGTGCCAGCAGCTTAGAGAGGGAAGGGGGCACTGAAGCTTTCTTT. It codes for CASSLEREGGTEAFF. The V and J genes are TRBV7-6 and TRBJ1-1; maybe TRBD1 (6 bases). Between the trimmed V and J ends, which lost 1 base and 4 bases, there was a span of 13 bases. Germline-derived CDR1 and CDR2 are SGHVS and FNYEAQ. CDR3 length equals 15 residues.

A single count supports this clone. V usage is TRBV28 and J usage is TRBJ1-2, with 7 bases aligning to TRBD1. V shed 7 bases, J shed 9 bases, and the junction held 8 bases outside the gene matches. CDR3 length equals 12 residues. Germline V gives CDR1 MDHEN, CDR2 SYDVKM. In DNA form, the CDR3 reads TGTGCCAGCACCTCTGACAGGGTTAGCTACACCTTC. This translates into CASTSDRVSYTF.

The chain is built from TRBV5-4 and TRBJ1-4; tentative D call: TRBD1 (6 bases). V shed 10 bases and J shed 10 bases, with 17 bases lying between them. This CDR3 comprises 12 residues. CDR1 is SGHNT and CDR2 is YYREEE in the germline V gene (reference sequence). The CDR3 sequence: CAGGVIGGKLFF. DNA for the CDR3: TGTGCCGGGGGTGTTATAGGGGGAAAACTGTTTTTT.

This clone was picked up a small number of times. The rearrangement uses TRBV5-6 and TRBJ1-1; 10 bases map to TRBD1. Losses at the gene ends were 3 bases for V and 3 bases for J; bases not matched to a gene: 5. The length of the CDR3 is 15 residues. The V gene's germline CDR1 is SGHDT and CDR2 YYEEEE. CDR3 sequence reads: CASSWDRGIDTEAFF. The CDR3, as DNA: TGTGCCAGCAGCTGGGACAGGGGTATAGACACTGAAGCTTTCTTT.

This clone is a singleton in its sample. The genes are TRBV28 and TRBJ1-1, with D tentatively TRBD1 (6 bases). V lost 5 bases and J 6 bases, leaving 16 bases between the germline ends. The CDR3 has 14 amino acids. CDR1 is MDHEN, CDR2 SYDVKM, per germline. The CDR3 protein is CASSKYRAGAEAFF. In DNA, the CDR3 is TGTGCCAGCAGTAAGTACAGGGCTGGGGCTGAAGCTTTCTTT.

V usage is TRBV30 and J usage is TRBJ2-7, with 11 nucleotides matching TRBD1. The J segment lost 6 bases and the V segment lost 5 bases, leaving 0 bases of the junction unmatched. Germline values: CDR1 GTSNPN, CDR2 SVGIG (reference sequence). The CDR3 runs to 11 residues. CDR3 sequence reads: CAWGTGGEQYF. In DNA, the CDR3 is TGTGCCTGGGGGACAGGGGGCGAGCAGTACTTC.

This chain joins TRBV5-1 and TRBJ2-5, with TRBD2 identical over 7 bases. Germline V gene data show CDR1 as SGHRS and CDR2 as YFSETQ. This CDR3 has 16 amino acids. With 0 bases clipped from V and 4 bases from J, the junction kept 9 bases outside the gene matches. The DNA for the CDR3 is TGCGCCAGCAGCTTGGAGCCAGCGGGGAGTGGAGAGACCCAGTACTTC. Residues: CASSLEPAGSGETQYF. The full variable domain, its missing parts supplied by reference TRBV5-1 and TRBJ2-5, is KAGVTQTPRYLIKTRGQQVTLSCSPISGHRSVSWYQQTPGQGLQFLFEYFSETQRNKGNFPGRFSGRQFSNSRSEMNVSTLELGDSALYLCASSLEPAGSGETQYFGPGTRLLVL.

This rearrangement joins TRBV29-1 to TRBJ2-6; possibly TRBD1 for D (5 bases). The CDR3 extends over 14 amino acids. CDR1 is SQVTM, CDR2 ANQGSEA, per germline. Trimming shortened V by 2 bases and J by 1 base, and 6 bases separated the two germline ends. CDR3 protein: CSVEQGSGANVLTF. CDR3 DNA: TGCAGCGTTGAACAGGGTTCTGGGGCCAACGTCCTGACTTTC. The full variable domain, rest sourced from reference TRBV29-1 and TRBJ2-6, is SAVISQKPSRDICQRGTSLTIQCQVDSQVTMMFWYRQQPGQSLTLIATANQGSEATYESGFVIDKFPISRPNLTFSTLTVSNMSPEDSSIYLCSVEQGSGANVLTFGAGSRLTVL.

The chain uses TRBV9 and TRBJ2-2, with a tentative D call TRBD1 (6 bases). Germline-derived CDR1 and CDR2 are SGDLS and YYNGEE. This CDR3 contains 17 residues. The V end lost 4 bases, the J end lost 3 bases, and 19 bases lay between the germline ends. The CDR3 here is CASSTPRVGHHTGELFF. The DNA for the CDR3 is TGTGCCAGCAGCACCCCAAGGGTGGGACATCACACCGGGGAGCTGTTTTTT.